This T cell receptor (beta chain) is from a study of shared clonotypes between healthy human individuals. Deletions cut 5 bases from V and 7 bases from J, with 17 bases between. Per germline, CDR1 SEHNR and CDR2 FQNEAQ (reference sequence). The CDR3 loop spans 14 amino acids. General study points: Non-shared clonotypes were found to have lower generation probabilities than the clonotypes that were shared by all four of the sorted-subset donors. A generally larger estimated richness was seen in naive subsets than in memory subsets. Between several donors, naive CD4 clonotypes were shared at a level of about 5%.

Assay execution proceeded at the deep level. Libraries were prepared by immunoSEQ multiplex PCR; TCRdb keeps only in-frame clonotypes and omits some of them. The sample holds about 1 million clones, 65% to 80% seen once. About this clone itself: Antigen specificity is unknown.

This TCR derives from a man in his late teens or twenties in good health. Sequenced input: memory CD4+ T cells sorted from blood. The subset: CD45RA-negative fraction. The V call is TRBV7-9, the J call TRBJ1-1; the D gene is possibly TRBD1 (6 bases). CDR3: CASSPGVLSVEAFF. The CDR3 region has the DNA TGTGCCAGCAGCCCAGGGGTATTGAGCGTTGAAGCTTTCTTT.